This TCR beta chain was recovered during a study of blood T cell repertoires in COVID-19 (dated by TCRdb to about 2020). Notes on the research overall: Collaborator samples came from the United States, Italy and Spain and covered acute and convalescent phases of COVID-19. The sample metadata nearly always contained a de-identified subject ID, COVID-19 status, age in years and sex. The repertoires were released in a freely available public database meant as a resource for research on the immune response to SARS-CoV-2. Where available, HLA class I and class II types were taken from metadata supplied by the sample provider and were not determined by assay-based typing. The dataset comprised deeply sampled blood TCRbeta repertoires from subjects exposed to, actively infected with, or recovered from COVID-19. Samples were obtained from the ongoing ImmuneRACE study (first 160 participants) and from 1,000 to 1,500 subjects provided by 6 global collaborators. The prospective study material was composed of cDNA or gDNA derived from T cells, B-cell-depleted T cells, or PBMCs.

The immunoSEQ Assay, a bias-controlled multiplex PCR, was used to amplify TCRbeta CDR3 regions from genomic DNA. Concerning the study's data processing: The number of nucleated cells in each sample was estimated by amplification of reference gene primers within the assay. To quantify the absolute abundance of each unique TCRbeta CDR3 rearrangement, sequence reads were collapsed and filtered. For each sample, productive Simpson clonality was calculated as the square root of Simpson's diversity index across productive rearrangements. In TCRdb, the immuneACCESS table is reduced to in-frame sequences with V and J assigned. These tables do not hold every clone; where another copy was compared, an unresolved V gene accounts for under half, and the others remain unexplained. V and J calls and clone size are given by that table; D and trimming were obtained from the DNA. This sample gives about 97,000 clones in total; around 87% of them show up just once. The ten largest clones add up to less than 20% of the sample.

In the case of this clone: What this receptor recognizes is not known. Base qualities were left out, and no much larger clone turns up one base away.

The collaborating institutions used their own protocols to collect whole blood in K2EDTA tubes. For TCRbeta analysis, collaborators shipped samples in one of three forms: frozen whole blood, isolated PBMCs, or DNA extracted from either of those sample types. Overall results and qualifications from the work: The amount of clinical and demographic metadata varied by source and participant and was provided uncurated.

The TCR was taken from a human donor in a cohort sampled during active COVID-19. Source material: peripheral blood.

The DNA sequence is given as TGTGCCAGCAGCTGGGGCAGGGGACCATACGAGCAGTACTTC. Translated, it gives CASSWGRGPYEQYF. The sequence links TRBV25-1 to TRBJ2-7; the best D guess is TRBD1, with 6 bases matching. From cysteine to phenylalanine, the CDR3 is 14 amino acids long. Just the 42-base CDR3 DNA is kept, in frame starting at base 1. The trim is 6 bases for V and 4 bases for J, with a gap of 16 bases between the germline ends. According to the germline V gene, CDR1 reads MGHDK and CDR2 reads SYGVNS.